This entry lists 20 T cell receptor beta chains sequenced from one sample in a study of read filtering for tumor transcriptome and immune sequencing. The library was built from around 380 ng RNA with molecular barcoded adaptors for alpha/delta and beta/gamma chains. TCRdb re-called the reads with MiXCR, one entry per CDR3 protein. The sample records 35,000 to 40,000 distinct CDR3 sequences, approximately 13% being singletons. Sample: a population of CD138-negative cells sorted from bone marrow. The receptors come from a donor older than 35 with multiple myeloma.

The V and J genes are TRBV19 and TRBJ2-7, with D perhaps TRBD1 (6 bases). V was clipped by 5 bases and J by 3 bases, with 20 bases between them. CDR3 length equals 16 residues. Germline V gene data show CDR1 as LNHDA and CDR2 as SQIVND (reference sequence). Here the CDR3 DNA reads TGTGCCAGTAGTGGGGAGCCCGGGACAACGAACTACGAGCAGTACTTC. It specifies CASSGEPGTTNYEQYF.

This clonotype showed up just once. A much more abundant neighbour one base away suggests this may be a read error. The chain employs TRBV6-2 or TRBV6-3 and TRBJ1-1; no definite D call. Per germline, CDR1 MNHEY and CDR2 SVGEGT. Trimming took 5 bases from V and 7 from J, leaving 23 bases between them. This CDR3 spans 16 amino acids. CDR3 nucleotide sequence: TGTGCCAGCAGTCCGGTATCGACCTCAGCGGGTGGTGAAGCTTTCTTT. This codes for CASSPVSTSAGGEAFF.

This clonotype was picked up many times. The chain carries TRBV7-2 and TRBJ2-1; D possibly corresponds to TRBD2 (5 bases). The CDR3 runs to 11 residues. V lost 5 bases, J lost 8 bases, and 7 bases lay in between. In germline, CDR1 is SGHTA, CDR2 FQGNSA. The CDR3 here is CASSNSDEQFF. CDR3 DNA: TGTGCCAGCAGCAATAGCGATGAGCAGTTCTTC.

The chain combines TRBV29-1 with TRBJ1-2; tentatively, D is TRBD1 (5 bases). CDR1 and CDR2 (germline): SQVTM, ANQGSEA. The V and J ends lost 7 bases and 4 bases respectively, with 16 bases between them. This CDR3 comprises 13 residues. CDR3 DNA: TGCAGCGGAGGGACTTCTGAGGGCTATGGCTACACCTTC. This translates into CSGGTSEGYGYTF.

This clonotype has a handful of counts. This chain connects TRBV20-1 to TRBJ2-1, with 10 bases matching TRBD2. Germline CDR1 DFQATT, CDR2 SNEGSKA (reference sequence). The CDR3 contains 15 residues. V lost 2 bases, J lost 5 bases, and 6 bases stayed unmatched. The CDR3 is CSARPTSGTHNEQFF. The CDR3 DNA is TGCAGTGCTAGACCAACTAGCGGGACGCACAATGAGCAGTTCTTC.

Comment on this clonotype: A much larger clone lies a single base off, so this may be a read error. This chain joins TRBV29-1 and TRBJ1-1; maybe TRBD1 (6 bases). The CDR3 covers 11 residues. From germline, CDR1 is SQVTM and CDR2 ANQGSEA. The CDR3 is CSVTGDTEDFF. The DNA of the CDR3 is TGCAGCGTGACGGGGGACACTGAAGATTTCTTT.

This clonotype was detected once. The chain combines TRBV2 with TRBJ2-5; no firm D call. In germline, CDR1 is SNHLY, CDR2 FYNNEI. The CDR3 totals 10 residues. V shed 8 bases and J shed 5 bases, with 6 bases lying between them. The CDR3 loop reads CASGKETQYF. DNA for the CDR3: TGTGCCAGCGGAAAGGAGACCCAGTACTTC. Full variable domain (missing parts from reference TRBV2 and TRBJ2-5): EPEVTQTPSHQVTQMGQEVILRCVPISNHLYFYWYRQILGQKVEFLVSFYNNEISEKSEIFDDQFSVERPDGSNFTLKIRSTKLEDSAMYFCASGKETQYFGPGTRLLVL.

Of note for this clonotype: A read error is possible here, since a much larger clone lies one base away. The CDR3 spells CASSVAWRSTEAFF. In nucleotides, the CDR3 is TGTGCCAGCAGCGTAGCGTGGAGGAGCACTGAAGCTTTCTTT. The genes are TRBV9 and TRBJ1-1, with D hard to call. Trimming removed 0 bases from V and 4 bases from J, with 10 bases in between. This CDR3 spans 14 amino acids. CDR1 SGDLS and CDR2 YYNGEE come from the germline V gene.

This clonotype was counted many times. The J gene is TRBJ2-3, the V gene TRBV7-9; no clear D gene. Between the trimmed V and J ends, which lost 5 bases and 2 bases, there was a span of 2 bases. The CDR3 extends over 11 amino acids. The germline V gene encodes CDR1 SEHNR and CDR2 FQNEAQ (reference sequence). The CDR3 sequence is CASSATDTQYF. In DNA, the CDR3 is TGTGCCAGCAGCGCCACAGATACGCAGTATTTT.

This clonotype came up many times. V gene TRBV4-3 combines with J gene TRBJ2-2, with no clear D. The germline V gene has CDR1 LGHNA and CDR2 YSLEER. This CDR3 has 15 residues. Trimming removed 3 bases at V and 1 base at J, with 9 bases between. The CDR3 DNA follows: TGCGCCAGCAGCCATTCTTGGCTGAACACCGGGGAGCTGTTTTTT. Protein product: CASSHSWLNTGELFF.

This clonotype was recorded at least ten times. The chain couples TRBV29-1 to TRBJ2-5; no reliable D call. The CDR3 is 11 residues long. Germline assignment: CDR1 SQVTM and CDR2 ANQGSEA. With 7 bases removed from V and 5 bases from J, the gap between germline ends came to 11 bases. For the CDR3, the DNA is TGCAGCGCTTACCGGTCGGAGACCCAGTACTTC. This encodes CSAYRSETQYF.

Details on this clonotype: This is likely an artifact of a read error, given a far larger clone one base away. CDR3 sequence: CASSFQTGGSEQYF. CDR3 nucleotide sequence: TGTGCCAGCAGCTTCCAGACAGGGGGGTCCGAGCAGTACTTC. The V gene is TRBV11-2, the J gene TRBJ2-7, with 9 bases aligning to TRBD1. Germline CDR1 SGHAT, CDR2 FQNNGV. Losses at the gene ends were 3 bases for V and 6 bases for J; bases not matched to a gene: 6. The CDR3 loop spans 14 amino acids.

Details on this clonotype: A junction end diverges from the germline sequence, so it may reflect a read error. The J gene is TRBJ1-5, the V gene TRBV3-1; weak D call: TRBD1 (5 bases). The V gene's germline CDR1 is LGHDT and CDR2 YNNKEL (reference sequence). The CDR3 has 15 amino acids. Written as DNA, the CDR3 is TGTGCCAGCGGCCAGGACCCGACAGACAATCAGCCCCAGCATTTT. This gives the protein CASGQDPTDNQPQHF. Looking up the rest from reference TRBV3-1 and TRBJ1-5 gives the full variable domain: DTAVSQTPKYLVTQMGNDKSIKCEQNLGHDTMYWYKQDSKKFLKIMFSYNNKELIINETVPNRFSPKSPDKAHLNLHINSLELGDSAVYFCASGQDPTDNQPQHFGDGTRLSIL.

Note on this clonotype: An end of the junction differs from the germline gene, which may be a read error. This chain uses TRBV7-2 with TRBJ2-1, with D tentatively TRBD1 (5 bases). The CDR3 totals 16 residues. Per germline, CDR1 SGHTA and CDR2 FQGNSA. CDR3 loop: CASSSQAWGSYSEQLF. CDR3 nucleotide sequence: TGTGCCAGCAGCTCACAGGCCTGGGGTTCCTACAGTGAGCAGCTCTTC.

Many counts were recorded for this clonotype. The chain couples TRBV11-2 to TRBJ2-1, with 7 bases matching TRBD2. This CDR3 spans 14 amino acids. V gave up 8 bases and J gave up 4 bases; unmatched junction bases: 8. CDR1 is SGHAT, CDR2 FQNNGV, per germline. The CDR3 spells CASGPKRGYNEQFF. The CDR3, as DNA: TGTGCCAGCGGGCCTAAGCGGGGTTACAATGAGCAGTTCTTC.

Comments on this clonotype: Being one base from a much bigger clone, this may be a read error. The chain is built from TRBV24-1 and TRBJ2-3; D is ambiguous. CDR1 is KGHDR and CDR2 is SFDVKD in the germline V gene. V lost 9 bases and J 0 bases, leaving 9 bases between the germline ends. The CDR3 length is 13 residues. The CDR3 region has the DNA TGTGCCACCGGAGTGACTAGCACAGATACGCAGTATTTT. Encoded protein: CATGVTSTDTQYF.

Note on this clonotype: The conserved closing phenylalanine or tryptophan is absent in this CDR3, likely reflecting a read error. This sequence joins TRBV5-1 and TRBJ2-1, with a possible D match to TRBD2 (5 bases). Trimming took off 6 bases at V and 8 bases at J, with 18 bases between the two ends. The length of the CDR3 is 14 residues. Per germline, CDR1 SGHRS and CDR2 YFSETQ. The CDR3 loop reads CASMVDGMNDEQFL. CDR3 nucleotide sequence: TGCGCCAGCATGGTCGACGGGATGAACGATGAGCAGTTCCTC.

This clonotype was observed at least ten times. The chain joins TRBV30 to TRBJ2-3; no firm D call. V shed 4 bases and J shed 6 bases, with 14 bases lying between them. The germline CDR1 and CDR2 sequences are GTSNPN and SVGIG (reference sequence). The length of the CDR3 is 13 residues. The CDR3 reads CAWTIPLGDTQYF. The CDR3 bases are TGTGCCTGGACTATACCTCTCGGGGATACGCAGTATTTT.

This clonotype was picked up many times. The rearrangement uses TRBV12-3 or TRBV12-4 and TRBJ2-1, with TRBD1 as a possible D gene (6 bases). V lost 2 bases and J 3 bases, leaving 11 bases between the germline ends. The CDR3 spans 15 residues. The CDR3 DNA reads as TGTGCCAGCAGTTTATCCCAGGGGCTCTACAATGAGCAGTTCTTC. This translates into CASSLSQGLYNEQFF.

This clonotype was detected many times. V and J are TRBV20-1 and TRBJ1-4, with D tentatively TRBD1 (5 bases). CDR1 DFQATT and CDR2 SNEGSKA come from the germline V gene (reference sequence). Trimming pared 1 base from V and 5 bases from J, leaving 14 bases between. The length of the CDR3 is 15 residues. The chain's CDR3 is CSARAWDPLNEKLFF. The CDR3 nucleotides read TGCAGTGCTAGAGCTTGGGACCCACTAAATGAAAAACTGTTTTTT.